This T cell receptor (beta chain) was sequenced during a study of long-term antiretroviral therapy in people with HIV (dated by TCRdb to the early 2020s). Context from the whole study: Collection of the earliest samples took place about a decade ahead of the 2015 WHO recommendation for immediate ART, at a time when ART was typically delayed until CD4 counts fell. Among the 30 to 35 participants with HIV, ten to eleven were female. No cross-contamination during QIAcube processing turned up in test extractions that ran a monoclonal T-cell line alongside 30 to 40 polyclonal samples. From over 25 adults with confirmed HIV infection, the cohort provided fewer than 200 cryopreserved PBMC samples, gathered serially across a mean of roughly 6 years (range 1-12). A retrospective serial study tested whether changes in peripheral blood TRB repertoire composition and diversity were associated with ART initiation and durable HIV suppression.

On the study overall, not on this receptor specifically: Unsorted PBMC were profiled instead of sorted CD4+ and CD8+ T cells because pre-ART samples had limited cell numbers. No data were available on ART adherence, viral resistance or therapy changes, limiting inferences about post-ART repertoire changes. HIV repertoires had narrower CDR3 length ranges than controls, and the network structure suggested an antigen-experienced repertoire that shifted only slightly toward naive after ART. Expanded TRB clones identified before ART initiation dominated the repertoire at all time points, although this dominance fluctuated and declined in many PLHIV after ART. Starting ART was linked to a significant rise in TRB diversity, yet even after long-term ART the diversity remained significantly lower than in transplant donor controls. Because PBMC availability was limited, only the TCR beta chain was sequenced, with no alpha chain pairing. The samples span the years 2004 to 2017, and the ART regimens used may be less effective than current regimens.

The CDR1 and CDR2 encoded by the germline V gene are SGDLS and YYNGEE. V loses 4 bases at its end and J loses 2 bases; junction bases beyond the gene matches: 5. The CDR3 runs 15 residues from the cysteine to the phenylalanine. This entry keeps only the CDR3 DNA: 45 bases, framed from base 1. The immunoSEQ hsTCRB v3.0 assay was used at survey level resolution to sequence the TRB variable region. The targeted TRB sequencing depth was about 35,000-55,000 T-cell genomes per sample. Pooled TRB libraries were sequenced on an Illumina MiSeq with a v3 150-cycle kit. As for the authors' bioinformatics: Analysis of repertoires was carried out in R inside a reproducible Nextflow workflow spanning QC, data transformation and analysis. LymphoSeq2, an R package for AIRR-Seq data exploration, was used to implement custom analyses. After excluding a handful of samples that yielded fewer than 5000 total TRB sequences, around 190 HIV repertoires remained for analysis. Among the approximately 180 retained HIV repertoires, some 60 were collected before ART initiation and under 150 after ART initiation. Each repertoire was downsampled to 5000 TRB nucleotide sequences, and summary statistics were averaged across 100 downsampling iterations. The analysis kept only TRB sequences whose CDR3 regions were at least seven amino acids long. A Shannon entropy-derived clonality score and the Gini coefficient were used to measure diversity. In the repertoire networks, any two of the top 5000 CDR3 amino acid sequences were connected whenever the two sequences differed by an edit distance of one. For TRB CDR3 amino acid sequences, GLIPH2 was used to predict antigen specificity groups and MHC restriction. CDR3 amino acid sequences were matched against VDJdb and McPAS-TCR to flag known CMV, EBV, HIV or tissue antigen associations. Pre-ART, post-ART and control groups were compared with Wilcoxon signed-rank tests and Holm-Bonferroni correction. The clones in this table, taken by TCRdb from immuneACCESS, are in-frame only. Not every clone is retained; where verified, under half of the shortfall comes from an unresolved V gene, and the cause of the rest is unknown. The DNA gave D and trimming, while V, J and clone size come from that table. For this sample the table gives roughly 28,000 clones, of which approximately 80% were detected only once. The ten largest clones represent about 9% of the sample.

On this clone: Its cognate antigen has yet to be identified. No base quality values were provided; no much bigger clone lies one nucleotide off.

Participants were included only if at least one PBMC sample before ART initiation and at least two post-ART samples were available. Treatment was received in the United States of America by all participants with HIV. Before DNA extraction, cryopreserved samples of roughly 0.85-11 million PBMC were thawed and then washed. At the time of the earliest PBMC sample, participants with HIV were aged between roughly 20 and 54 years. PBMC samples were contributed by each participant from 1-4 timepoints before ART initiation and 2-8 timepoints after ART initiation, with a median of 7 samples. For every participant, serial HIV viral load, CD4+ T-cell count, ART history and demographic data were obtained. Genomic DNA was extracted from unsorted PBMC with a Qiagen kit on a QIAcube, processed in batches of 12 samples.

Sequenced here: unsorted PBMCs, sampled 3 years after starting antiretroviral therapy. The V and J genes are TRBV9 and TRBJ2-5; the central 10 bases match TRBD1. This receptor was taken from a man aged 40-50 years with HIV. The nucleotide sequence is TGTGCCAGCAGCCCCGCGGACAGGGGGCAAGAGACCCAGTACTTC. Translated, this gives CASSPADRGQETQYF.